Below, one TCR beta chain is given with its context. This specimen comes from a study of T cell clonotyping in hematopoietic cell transplantation. Assay: immunoSEQ multiplex PCR; the TCRdb copy retains only in-frame clones and omits some. Here the sample spans approximately 17,000 clones, roughly nine tenths being singletons. Sample: peripheral blood mononuclear cells. The receptor comes from a man over 45 in good health. Some clones in this sample may be carry-over from other donors' samples.

CDR3 residues: CASSKTETSEKLFF. CDR3 DNA sequence: TGTGCCAGCAGTAAGACAGAGACCAGTGAAAAACTGTTTTTT. The chain recombines TRBV2 with TRBJ1-4, with D possibly matching TRBD1 (5 bases). CDR3 length: 14 amino acids. The germline CDR1 and CDR2 sequences are SNHLY and FYNNEI. V was clipped by 5 bases and J by 7 bases, with 14 bases between them.